This T cell receptor (beta chain) was identified during a study of human T cells and chemical hapten exposure. Overall study: Minor pooled library volume differences mainly drove per-sample TCR yield variation.

Study-level points and caveats: Relative to controls, expanded TCRs formed significantly more large CDR3 similarity clusters.

Turning to this clonotype: Its antigen is still unknown.

In the original analysis: Samples ranged from roughly 23,224 to 690,600 TCRs, with a median of 95,638. TCRdb re-called the RACE reads with MiXCR, one entry per CDR3 protein. TCRdb, not the authors, supplied the V and J calls. The table includes under 200,000 distinct CDR3 sequences, just under 30% detected once. Time point in this sample: pre-sensitization, week 0. Treatment specified: therapeutic diphenylcyclopropenone sensitization with weekly scalp DPC. Germline V gene sequence: CDR1 SQVTM, CDR2 ANQGSEA. Trimming shortened V by 0 bases and J by 5 bases, and 7 bases separated the two germline ends. CDR3 length: 12 residues.

This receptor was identified in a woman aged 30 to 39 with alopecia areata. Some clones in this sample may be carry-over from other donors' samples. The specimen was whole blood, collected in connection with sensitization to the hapten diphenylcyclopropenone (DPC). The chain employs TRBV29-1 and TRBJ1-2; D is uncertain. The CDR3: CSVEDVTYGYTF. In DNA form, the CDR3 reads TGCAGCGTTGAAGACGTCACTTATGGCTACACCTTC.